This TCR beta chain comes out of a study of early T cells in non-severe SARS-CoV-2 infection. This clonotype came up many times. The CDR3 spans 12 residues. Germline V gene sequence: CDR1 SQVTM, CDR2 ANQGSEA. The germline V and J ends were trimmed by 2 bases and 4 bases, with 9 bases remaining between them. Individually, cDNA molecules had unique molecular identifiers attached to them. TCRdb re-called the 5' RACE reads with MiXCR, one entry per CDR3 protein. Among 70,000 or so distinct CDR3 sequences listed, around 10% were seen once. This clonotype was obtained from an adult who was a healthcare worker with PCR-confirmed SARS-CoV-2 infection or an uninfected control (not recorded which). J is TRBJ2-7 and V is TRBV29-1; possibly TRBD1 for D (6 bases). The material sequenced was whole blood, taken at baseline. CDR3 in DNA: TGCAGCGTTGAACGGCAGGGGTACGAGCAGTACTTC. This sequence encodes CSVERQGYEQYF.